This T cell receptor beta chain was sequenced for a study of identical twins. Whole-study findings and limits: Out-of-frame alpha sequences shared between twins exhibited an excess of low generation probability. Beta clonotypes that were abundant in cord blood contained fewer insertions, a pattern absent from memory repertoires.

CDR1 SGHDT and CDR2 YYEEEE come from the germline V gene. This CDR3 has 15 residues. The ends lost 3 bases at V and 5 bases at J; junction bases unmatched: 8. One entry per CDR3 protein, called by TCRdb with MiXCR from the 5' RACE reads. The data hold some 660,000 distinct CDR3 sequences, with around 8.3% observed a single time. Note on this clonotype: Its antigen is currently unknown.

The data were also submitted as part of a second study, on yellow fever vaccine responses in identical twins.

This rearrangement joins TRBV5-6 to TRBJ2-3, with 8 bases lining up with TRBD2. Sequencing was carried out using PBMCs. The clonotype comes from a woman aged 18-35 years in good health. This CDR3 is CASSSWGGGRDTQYF. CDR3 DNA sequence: TGTGCCAGCAGCTCTTGGGGCGGGGGGAGAGATACGCAGTATTTT.